This T cell receptor (beta chain) was sequenced for a study of cytomegalovirus exposure and HLA in healthy donors. Study outcomes and limitations: Overall, roughly 150 TCR beta chains were annotated as cytomegalovirus-associated.

This CDR3 is 15 amino acids long. Germline V gives CDR1 SGDLS, CDR2 YYNGEE. V lost 4 bases and J lost 3, with 16 bases in between. The PCR contained 60 Vbeta and 13 Jbeta primers. Produced via immunoSEQ multiplex PCR; TCRdb's table is partial and in-frame only. The sample includes 40,000 or so clones. In regard to this clone: What it binds is unknown.

Sequences were obtained from PBMCs. The TCR originated in a male donor in good health and CMV-seronegative. This chain uses TRBV9 with TRBJ1-2; perhaps TRBD1 as D (5 bases). The CDR3 DNA reads as TGTGCCAGCAGCCCAAGGGCAGGGTTGGACTATGGCTACACCTTC. Translated: CASSPRAGLDYGYTF.